This TCR beta chain is drawn from a study of T cell responses to AZD1222 COVID-19 vaccine. Study-wide findings and caveats: Within unmutated variant regions lay the reported targets of nearly half of spike-specific TCRs. White British people made up most donors, females outnumbered males, and clonal diversity was possibly underestimated. Dominant CD4 TCR responses targeted spike regions 160-218 and 743-854.

Details on this clone: Its specificity is not known.

Clones were sequenced by immunoSEQ multiplex PCR, and TCRdb holds only the in-frame ones, with some missing. The sample contains over 120,000 clones, approximately 89% of which appear only once. Second doses that came at about 4 or about 12 weeks were put together. The CDR3 runs 20 residues. V was trimmed by 0 bases and J by 3 bases, leaving 27 bases between them. CDR1 SQVTM and CDR2 ANQGSEA come from the germline V gene. This material consisted of peripheral blood, taken 28 days after the second AZD1222 dose. The TCR originated in an adult who received the AZD1222 COVID-19 vaccine. This chain links TRBV29-1 with TRBJ2-1; perhaps TRBD2 as D (6 bases). The DNA for the CDR3 is TGCAGCGTTGAAGATGAGTCCACCACACTAGCCAACCTGTACTACAATGAGCAGTTCTTC. As protein: CSVEDESTTLANLYYNEQFF.